The rows below give T cell receptor beta chains drawn from one sample of a study of cytomegalovirus exposure and HLA in healthy donors. The table came from immunoSEQ multiplex PCR; TCRdb's copy has only in-frame clones and leaves some out. The sample lists 150,000 to 200,000 clones, about 72% occurring once. Sequencing input: PBMCs. These receptors were collected from a girl aged 10-17 years in good health and CMV-seronegative. Both conserved end residues are part of each CDR3. Some rows have no size entry. The others give once, few or many, or a class for an expanded clone.

CDR3	size	V	J
CASTPGRGAFGYTF	NA	TRBV25-1	TRBJ1-2
CASSLGVAELFF	NA	TRBV11-2	TRBJ2-2
CASSLETGPSYEQYF	NA	TRBV11-2	TRBJ2-7
CASSLAQDREQYGYTF	NA	TRBV5-1	TRBJ1-2
CASSPTGSGANVLTF	NA	TRBV11-3	TRBJ2-6
CASSLAPGGPDTQYF	NA	TRBV5-1	TRBJ2-3
CASSKLGPNTEAFF	NA	TRBV27	TRBJ1-1
CAWSLGHHSGANVLTF	NA	TRBV30	TRBJ2-6
CASSFRVSYNEQFF	NA	TRBV7-8	TRBJ2-1
CASSAAEDTEAFF	NA	TRBV14	TRBJ1-1
CSVVGGTEYGYTF	NA	TRBV29-1	TRBJ1-2
CASSVEVAGGPSDTQYF	NA	TRBV9	TRBJ2-3
CASSLGRGGDTQYF	NA	TRBV5-4	TRBJ2-3
CASSEAPRGGPLQETQYF	NA	TRBV6-1	TRBJ2-5
CASSLLENSPLHF	once	TRBV5-1	TRBJ1-6
CASSLGRGEKLFF	NA	TRBV7-3	TRBJ1-4
CASSLLGLPNTGELFF	NA	TRBV6-6	TRBJ2-2
CASSPSGQMNTEAFF	NA	TRBV18	TRBJ1-1
CASSERGPSYNEQFF	NA	TRBV18	TRBJ2-1
CAWKNYQSPSGGAGGSYNEQFF	few	TRBV30	TRBJ2-1
CASSEQGAYGYTF	NA	TRBV25-1	TRBJ1-2
CASSFEGRRTLHF	NA	TRBV5-4	TRBJ1-6
CASSIVGQGIVYGYTF	NA	TRBV11-2	TRBJ1-2
CASSLTDRAVGEKLFF	NA	TRBV28	TRBJ1-4
CASSSRQGAGAIQYF	NA	TRBV6-5	TRBJ2-4
CASSLSDRGLKDTQYF	NA	TRBV7-9	TRBJ2-3
CSAVETANTGELFF	NA	TRBV29-1	TRBJ2-2
CASRGSAEAFF	NA	TRBV13	TRBJ1-1
CASSVLLAGVNEQFF	NA	TRBV9	TRBJ2-1
CASQWGVNTEAFF	NA	TRBV30	TRBJ1-1
CASSPARQGAGEQFF	NA	TRBV2	TRBJ2-1
CASSEVFAGGVFDYGYTF	NA	TRBV6-1	TRBJ1-2
CASSPSVHAQYGYTF	few	TRBV27	TRBJ1-2
CASSGWGQVNNEQFF	NA	TRBV6-1	TRBJ2-1
CASSPRGGFNEQFF	NA	TRBV5-1	TRBJ2-1
CASSEALGEYEQYF	NA	TRBV6-1	TRBJ2-7
CASSFRGLSYEQYF	NA	TRBV5-1	TRBJ2-7
CASSQDSGLTTGELFF	once	TRBV5-1	TRBJ2-2
CASSPTGSYEQYF	few	TRBV7-9	TRBJ2-7
CASSWDRGNTEAFF	few	TRBV6-5	TRBJ1-1
CASSWAGGPYNEQFF	once	TRBV7-2	TRBJ2-1
CASSQVRTGTEGYTF	NA	TRBV4-1	TRBJ1-2
CASSMLGSGGRRSEQFF	NA	TRBV19	TRBJ2-1
CASSVEGRGYGYTF	few	TRBV9	TRBJ1-2
CASSLTPGTEAFF	NA	TRBV5-5	TRBJ1-1
CASSAGTSGASEQFF	NA	TRBV5-1	TRBJ2-1